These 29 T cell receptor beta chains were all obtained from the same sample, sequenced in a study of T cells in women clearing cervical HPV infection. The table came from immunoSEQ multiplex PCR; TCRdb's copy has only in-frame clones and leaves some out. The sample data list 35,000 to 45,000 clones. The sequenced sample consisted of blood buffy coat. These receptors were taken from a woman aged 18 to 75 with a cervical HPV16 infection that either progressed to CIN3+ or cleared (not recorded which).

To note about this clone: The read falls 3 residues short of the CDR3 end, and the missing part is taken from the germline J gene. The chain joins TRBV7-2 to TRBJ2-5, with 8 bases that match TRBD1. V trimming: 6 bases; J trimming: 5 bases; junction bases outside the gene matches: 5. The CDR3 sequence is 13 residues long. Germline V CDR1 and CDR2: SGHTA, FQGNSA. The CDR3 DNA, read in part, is TGTGCCAGCAGTTCGGACAGGGCTGAGACC. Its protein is CASSSDRAET. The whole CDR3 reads CASSSDRAETQYF.

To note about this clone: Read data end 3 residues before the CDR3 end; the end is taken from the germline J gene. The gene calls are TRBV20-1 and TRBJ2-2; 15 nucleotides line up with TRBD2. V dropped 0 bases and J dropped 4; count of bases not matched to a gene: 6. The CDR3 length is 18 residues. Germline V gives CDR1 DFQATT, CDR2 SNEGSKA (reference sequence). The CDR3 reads CSARDRGLAGGSTGELFF. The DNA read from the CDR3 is TGCAGTGCTAGAGATCGGGGACTAGCGGGAGGAAGCACCGGGGAG.

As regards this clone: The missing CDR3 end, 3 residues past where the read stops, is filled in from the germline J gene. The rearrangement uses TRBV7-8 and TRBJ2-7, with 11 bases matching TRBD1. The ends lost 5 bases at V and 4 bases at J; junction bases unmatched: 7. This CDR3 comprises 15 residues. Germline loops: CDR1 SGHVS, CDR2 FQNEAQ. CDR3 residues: CASSRGTGGGYEQYF. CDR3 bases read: TGTGCCAGCAGCCGGGGGACAGGGGGTGGGTACGAG.

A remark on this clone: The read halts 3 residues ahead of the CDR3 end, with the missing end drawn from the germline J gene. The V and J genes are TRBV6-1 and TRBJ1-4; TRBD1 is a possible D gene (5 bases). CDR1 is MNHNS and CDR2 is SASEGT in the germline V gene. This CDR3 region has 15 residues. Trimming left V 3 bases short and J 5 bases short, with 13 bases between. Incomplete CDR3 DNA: TGTGCCAGCAGTGATCGGGGGTGGGGAAATGAAAAA. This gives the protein CASSDRGWGNEK. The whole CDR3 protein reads CASSDRGWGNEKLFF.

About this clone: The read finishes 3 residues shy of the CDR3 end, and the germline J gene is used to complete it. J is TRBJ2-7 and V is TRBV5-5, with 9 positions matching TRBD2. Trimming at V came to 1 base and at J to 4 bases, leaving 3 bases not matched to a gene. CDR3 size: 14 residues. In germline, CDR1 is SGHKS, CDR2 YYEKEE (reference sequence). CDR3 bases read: TGTGCCAGCAGCTTGAGACTAGCGGATTACGAG. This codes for CASSLRLADYE. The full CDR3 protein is CASSLRLADYEQYF. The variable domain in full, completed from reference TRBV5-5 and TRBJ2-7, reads DAGVTQSPTHLIKTRGQQVTLRCSPISGHKSVSWYQQVLGQGPQFIFQYYEKEERGRGNFPDRFSARQFPNYSSELNVNALLLGDSALYLCASSLRLADYEQYFGPGTRLTVT.

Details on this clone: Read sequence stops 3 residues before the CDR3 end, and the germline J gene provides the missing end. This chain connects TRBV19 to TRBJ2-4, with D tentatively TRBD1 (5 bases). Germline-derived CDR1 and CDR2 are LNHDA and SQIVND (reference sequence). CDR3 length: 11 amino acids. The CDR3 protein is CASSTRAGQYF. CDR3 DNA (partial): TGTGCCAGTAGTACCAGGGCTGGT. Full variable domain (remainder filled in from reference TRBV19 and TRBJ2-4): DGGITQSPKYLFRKEGQNVTLSCEQNLNHDAMYWYRQDPGQGLRLIYYSQIVNDFQKGDIAEGYSVSREKKESFPLTVTSAQKNPTAFYLCASSTRAGQYFGAGTRLSVL.

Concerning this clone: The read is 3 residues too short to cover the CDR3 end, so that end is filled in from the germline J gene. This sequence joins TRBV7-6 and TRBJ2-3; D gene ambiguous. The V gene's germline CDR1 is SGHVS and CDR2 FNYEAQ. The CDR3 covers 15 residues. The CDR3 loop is CASSLDPNSNQPQYF. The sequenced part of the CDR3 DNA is TGTGCCAGCAGCTTAGATCCCAATAGCAATCAGCCG. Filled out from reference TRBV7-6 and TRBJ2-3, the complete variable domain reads GAGVSQSPRYKVTKRGQDVALRCDPISGHVSLYWYRQALGQGPEFLTYFNYEAQQDKSGLPNDRFSAERPEGSISTLTIQRTEQRDSAMYRCASSLDPNSNQPQYFGPGTRLTVL.

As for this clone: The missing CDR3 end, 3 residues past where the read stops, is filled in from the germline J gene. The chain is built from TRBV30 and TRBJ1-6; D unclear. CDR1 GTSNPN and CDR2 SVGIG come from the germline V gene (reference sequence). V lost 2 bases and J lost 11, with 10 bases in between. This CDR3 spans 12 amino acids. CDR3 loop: CAWSPGEAPLHF. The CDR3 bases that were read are TGTGCCTGGAGTCCCGGGGAGGCACCC.

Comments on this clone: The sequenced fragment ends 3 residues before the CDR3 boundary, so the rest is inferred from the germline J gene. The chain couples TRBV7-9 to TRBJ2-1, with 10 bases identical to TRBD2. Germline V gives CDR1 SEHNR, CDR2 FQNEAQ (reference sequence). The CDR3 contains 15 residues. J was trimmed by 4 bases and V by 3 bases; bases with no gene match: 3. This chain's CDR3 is CASSFRAGGYNEQFF. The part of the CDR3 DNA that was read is TGTGCCAGCAGCTTTCGAGCGGGAGGGTACAATGAG.

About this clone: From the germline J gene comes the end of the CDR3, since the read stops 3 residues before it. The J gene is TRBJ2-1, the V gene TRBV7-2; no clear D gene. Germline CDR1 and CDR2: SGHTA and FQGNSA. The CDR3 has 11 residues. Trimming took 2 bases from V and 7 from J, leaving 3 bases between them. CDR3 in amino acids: CASSLSNEQFF. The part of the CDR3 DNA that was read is TGTGCCAGCAGCTTATCGAATGAG.

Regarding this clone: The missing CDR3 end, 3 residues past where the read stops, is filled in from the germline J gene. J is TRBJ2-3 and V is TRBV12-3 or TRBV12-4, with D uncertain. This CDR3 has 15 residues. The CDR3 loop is CASSQTPGPKETQYF. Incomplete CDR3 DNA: TGTGCCAGCAGCCAAACTCCAGGTCCCAAAGAGACG.

The CDR3 DNA, read in part, is TGTGCCAGCAGCTTAGTCCATTCGGCACCC. Translated, it gives CASSLVHSAP. The CDR3 in full is CASSLVHSAPLHF. The chain couples TRBV7-2 to TRBJ1-6; D is unresolved. The read stops 3 residues short of the end of the CDR3; the missing end is completed from the germline J gene. The CDR3 extends over 13 amino acids. Germline V CDR1 and CDR2: SGHTA, FQGNSA. V was clipped by 1 base and J by 11 bases, with 9 bases between them.

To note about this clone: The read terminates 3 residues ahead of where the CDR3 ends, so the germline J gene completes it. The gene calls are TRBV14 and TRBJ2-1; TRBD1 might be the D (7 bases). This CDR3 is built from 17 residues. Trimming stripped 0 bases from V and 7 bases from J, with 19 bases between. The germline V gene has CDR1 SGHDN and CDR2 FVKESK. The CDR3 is CASSQDRRGGAGNEQFF. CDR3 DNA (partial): TGTGCCAGCAGCCAAGATCGGCGAGGGGGCGCGGGAAATGAG.

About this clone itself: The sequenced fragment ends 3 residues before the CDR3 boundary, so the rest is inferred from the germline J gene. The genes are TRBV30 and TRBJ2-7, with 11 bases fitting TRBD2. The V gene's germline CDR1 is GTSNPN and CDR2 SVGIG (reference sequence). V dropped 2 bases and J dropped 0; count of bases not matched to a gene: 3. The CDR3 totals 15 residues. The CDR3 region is CAWSRSGRASYEQYF. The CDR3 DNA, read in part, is TGTGCCTGGAGTCGTAGCGGGAGGGCCTCCTACGAG.

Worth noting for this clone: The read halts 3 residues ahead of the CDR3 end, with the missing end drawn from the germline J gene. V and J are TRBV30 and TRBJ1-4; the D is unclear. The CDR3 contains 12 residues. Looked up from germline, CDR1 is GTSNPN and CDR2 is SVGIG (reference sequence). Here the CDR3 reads CAWSAAANKLFF. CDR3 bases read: TGTGCCTGGAGTGCTGCGGCAAATAAA.

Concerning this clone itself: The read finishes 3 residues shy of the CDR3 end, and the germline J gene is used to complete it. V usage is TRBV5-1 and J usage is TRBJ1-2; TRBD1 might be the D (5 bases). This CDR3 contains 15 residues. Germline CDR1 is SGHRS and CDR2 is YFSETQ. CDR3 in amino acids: CASSFLKGLTDTYTF. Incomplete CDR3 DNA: TGCGCCAGCAGCTTCTTAAAGGGGCTCACAGATACC.

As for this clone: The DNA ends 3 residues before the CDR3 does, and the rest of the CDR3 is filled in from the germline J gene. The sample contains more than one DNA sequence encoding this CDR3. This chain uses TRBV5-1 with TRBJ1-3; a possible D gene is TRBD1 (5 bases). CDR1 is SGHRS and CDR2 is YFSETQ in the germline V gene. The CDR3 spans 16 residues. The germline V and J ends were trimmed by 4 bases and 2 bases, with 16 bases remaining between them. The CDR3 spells CASSRAPSGPGNTIYF. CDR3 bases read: TGCGCCAGCAGCCGGGCCCCTTCAGGGCCTGGAAACACC. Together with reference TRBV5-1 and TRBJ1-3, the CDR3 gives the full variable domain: KAGVTQTPRYLIKTRGQQVTLSCSPISGHRSVSWYQQTPGQGLQFLFEYFSETQRNKGNFPGRFSGRQFSNSRSEMNVSTLELGDSALYLCASSRAPSGPGNTIYFGEGSWLTVV.

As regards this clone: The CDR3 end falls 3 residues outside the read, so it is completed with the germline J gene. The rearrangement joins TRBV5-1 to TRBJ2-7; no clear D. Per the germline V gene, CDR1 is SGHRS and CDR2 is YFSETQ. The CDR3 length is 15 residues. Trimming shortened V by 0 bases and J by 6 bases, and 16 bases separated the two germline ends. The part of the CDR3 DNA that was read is TGCGCCAGCAGCTTGGTGTCCAGTCTTGAATTCGAG. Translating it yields CASSLVSSLEFE. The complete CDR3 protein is CASSLVSSLEFEQYF.

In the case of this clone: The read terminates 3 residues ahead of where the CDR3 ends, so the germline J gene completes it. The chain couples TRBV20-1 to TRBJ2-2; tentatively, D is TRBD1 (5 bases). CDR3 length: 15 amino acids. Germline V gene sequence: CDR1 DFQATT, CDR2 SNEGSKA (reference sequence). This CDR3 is CSAGATGGPNEKLFF. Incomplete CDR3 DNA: TGCAGTGCTGGGGCCACAGGTGGCCCTAATGAAAAG.

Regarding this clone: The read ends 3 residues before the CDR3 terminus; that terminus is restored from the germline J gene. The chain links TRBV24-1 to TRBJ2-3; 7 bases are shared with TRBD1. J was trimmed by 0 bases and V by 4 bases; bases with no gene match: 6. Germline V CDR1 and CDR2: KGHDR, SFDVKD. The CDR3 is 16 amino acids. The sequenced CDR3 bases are TGTGCCACCAGTGAAGGACAGGCCTGGAGCACAGATACG. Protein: CATSEGQAWSTDT. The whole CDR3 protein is CATSEGQAWSTDTQYF.

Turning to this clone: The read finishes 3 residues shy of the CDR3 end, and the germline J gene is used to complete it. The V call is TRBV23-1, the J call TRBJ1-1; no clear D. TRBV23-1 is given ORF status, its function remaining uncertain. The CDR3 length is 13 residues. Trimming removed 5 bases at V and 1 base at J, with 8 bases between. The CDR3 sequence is CASSWQSNTEAFF. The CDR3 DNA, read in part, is TGCGCCAGCAGTTGGCAATCGAACACTGAA.

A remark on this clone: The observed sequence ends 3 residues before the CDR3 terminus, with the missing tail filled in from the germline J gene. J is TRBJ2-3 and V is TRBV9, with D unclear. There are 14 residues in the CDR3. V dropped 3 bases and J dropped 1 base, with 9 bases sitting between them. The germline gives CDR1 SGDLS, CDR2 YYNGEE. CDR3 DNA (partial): TGTGCCAGCAGCGCCCCCTTAGGCACAGATACG. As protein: CASSAPLGTDT. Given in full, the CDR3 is CASSAPLGTDTQYF.

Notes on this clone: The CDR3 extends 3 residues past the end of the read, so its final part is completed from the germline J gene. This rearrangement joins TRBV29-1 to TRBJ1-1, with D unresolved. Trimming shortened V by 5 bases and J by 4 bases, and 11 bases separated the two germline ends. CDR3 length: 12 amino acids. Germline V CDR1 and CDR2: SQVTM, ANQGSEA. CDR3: CSVLGFSTEAFF. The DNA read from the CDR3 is TGCAGCGTTCTCGGGTTCAGCACTGAA.

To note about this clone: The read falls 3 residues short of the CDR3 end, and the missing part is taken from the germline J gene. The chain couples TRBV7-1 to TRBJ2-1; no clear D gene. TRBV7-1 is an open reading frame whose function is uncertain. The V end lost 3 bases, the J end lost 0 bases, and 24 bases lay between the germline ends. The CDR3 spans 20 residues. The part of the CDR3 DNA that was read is TGTGCCAGCAGCTCCCCCCTAACTCGTGGGCCTCTAACCTCCTACAATGAG. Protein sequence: CASSSPLTRGPLTSYNE. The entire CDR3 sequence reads CASSSPLTRGPLTSYNEQFF.

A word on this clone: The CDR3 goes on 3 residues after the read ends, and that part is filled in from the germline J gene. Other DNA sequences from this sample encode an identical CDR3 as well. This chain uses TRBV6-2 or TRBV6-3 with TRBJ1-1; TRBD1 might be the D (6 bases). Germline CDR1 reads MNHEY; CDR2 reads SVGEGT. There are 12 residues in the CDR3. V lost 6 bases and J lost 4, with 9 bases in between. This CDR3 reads CASRVGGTEAFF. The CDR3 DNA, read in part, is TGTGCCAGCAGGGTAGGGGGCACTGAA.

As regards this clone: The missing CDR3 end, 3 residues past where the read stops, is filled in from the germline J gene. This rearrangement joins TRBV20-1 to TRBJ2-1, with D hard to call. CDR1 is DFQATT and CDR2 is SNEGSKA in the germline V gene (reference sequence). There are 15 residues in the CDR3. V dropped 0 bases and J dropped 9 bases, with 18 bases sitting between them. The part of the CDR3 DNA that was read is TGCAGTGCTAGAGATCTAGACCGGATTCCGATTGAG. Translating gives CSARDLDRIPIE. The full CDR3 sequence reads CSARDLDRIPIEQFF.

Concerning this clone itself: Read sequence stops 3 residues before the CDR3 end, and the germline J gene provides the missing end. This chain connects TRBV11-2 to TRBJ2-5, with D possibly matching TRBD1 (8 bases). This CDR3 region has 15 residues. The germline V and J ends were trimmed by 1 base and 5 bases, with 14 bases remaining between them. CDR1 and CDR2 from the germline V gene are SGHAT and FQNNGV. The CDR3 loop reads CASSLGHRGGETQYF. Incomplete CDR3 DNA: TGTGCCAGCAGCTTAGGCCACAGGGGGGGGGAGACC.

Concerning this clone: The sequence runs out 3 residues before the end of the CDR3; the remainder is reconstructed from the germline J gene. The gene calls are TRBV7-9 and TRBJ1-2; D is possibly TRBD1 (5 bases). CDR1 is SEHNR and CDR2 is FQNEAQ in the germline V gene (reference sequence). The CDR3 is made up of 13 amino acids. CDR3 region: CASTTDPGGTYTF. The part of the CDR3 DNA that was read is TGTGCCAGCACGACAGATCCGGGGGGTACC.

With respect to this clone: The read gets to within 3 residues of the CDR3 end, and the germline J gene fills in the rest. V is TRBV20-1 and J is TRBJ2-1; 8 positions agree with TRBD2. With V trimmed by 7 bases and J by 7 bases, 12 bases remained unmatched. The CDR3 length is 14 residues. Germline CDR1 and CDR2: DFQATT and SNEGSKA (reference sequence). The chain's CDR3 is CSGSERETGNEQFF. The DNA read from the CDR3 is TGCAGTGGGTCGGAGCGGGAGACGGGAAATGAG.